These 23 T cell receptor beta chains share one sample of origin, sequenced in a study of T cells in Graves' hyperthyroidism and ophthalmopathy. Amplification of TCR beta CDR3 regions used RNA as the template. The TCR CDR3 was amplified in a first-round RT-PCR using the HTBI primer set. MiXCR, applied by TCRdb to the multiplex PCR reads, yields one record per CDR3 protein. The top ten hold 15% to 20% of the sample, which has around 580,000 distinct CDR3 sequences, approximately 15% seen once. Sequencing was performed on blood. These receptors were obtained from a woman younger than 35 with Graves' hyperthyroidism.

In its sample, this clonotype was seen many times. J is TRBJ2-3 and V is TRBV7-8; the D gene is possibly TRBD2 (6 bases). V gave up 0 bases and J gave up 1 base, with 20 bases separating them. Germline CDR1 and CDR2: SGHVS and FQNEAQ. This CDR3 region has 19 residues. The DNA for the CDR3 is TGTGCCAGCAGCTTAGCTCCCAGACTAATTACGGGAGGCACAGATACGCAGTATTTT. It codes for CASSLAPRLITGGTDTQYF.

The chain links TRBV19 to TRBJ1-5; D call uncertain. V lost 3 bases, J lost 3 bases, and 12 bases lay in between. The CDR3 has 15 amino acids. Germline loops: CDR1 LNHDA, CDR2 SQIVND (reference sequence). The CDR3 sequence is CASSIPAGFNQPQHF. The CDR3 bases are TGTGCCAGTAGTATCCCAGCGGGCTTCAATCAGCCCCAGCATTTT.

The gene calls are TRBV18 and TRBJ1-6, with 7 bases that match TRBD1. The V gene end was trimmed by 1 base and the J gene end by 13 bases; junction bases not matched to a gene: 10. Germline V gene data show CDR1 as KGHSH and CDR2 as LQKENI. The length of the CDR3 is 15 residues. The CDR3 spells CASSPRDRGNGPLHF. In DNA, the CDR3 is TGTGCCAGCTCACCACGGGACAGAGGTAATGGGCCCCTCCACTTT.

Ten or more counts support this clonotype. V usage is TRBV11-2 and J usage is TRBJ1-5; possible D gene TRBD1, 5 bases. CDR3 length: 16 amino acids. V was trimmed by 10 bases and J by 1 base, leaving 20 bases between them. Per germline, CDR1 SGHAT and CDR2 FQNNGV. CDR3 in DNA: TGTGCCAAATACCGGGACGGACCGAAAAGCAATCAGCCCCAGCATTTT. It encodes CAKYRDGPKSNQPQHF.

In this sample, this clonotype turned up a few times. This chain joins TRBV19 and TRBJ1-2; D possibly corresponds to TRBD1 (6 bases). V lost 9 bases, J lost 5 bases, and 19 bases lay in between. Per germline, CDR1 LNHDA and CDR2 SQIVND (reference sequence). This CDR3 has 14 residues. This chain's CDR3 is CASHPQGARYGYTF. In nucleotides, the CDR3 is TGTGCCAGCCACCCACAGGGCGCAAGGTATGGCTACACCTTC.

Written as DNA, the CDR3 is TGTGCCAGCAGGGGTAAGGGGGAGAATGAGCAGTTCTTC. Translated: CASRGKGENEQFF. The chain combines TRBV9 with TRBJ2-1; tentative D call: TRBD1 (6 bases). CDR3 size: 13 residues. Trimming shortened V by 5 bases and J by 7 bases, and 13 bases separated the two germline ends. Germline CDR1 reads SGDLS; CDR2 reads YYNGEE.

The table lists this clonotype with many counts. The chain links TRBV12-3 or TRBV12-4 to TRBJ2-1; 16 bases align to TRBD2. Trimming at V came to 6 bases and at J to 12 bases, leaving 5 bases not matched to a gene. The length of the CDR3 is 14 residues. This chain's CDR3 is CASSSGLAGGLQFF. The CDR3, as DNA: TGTGCCAGCAGCTCGGGACTAGCGGGGGGGCTGCAGTTCTTC.

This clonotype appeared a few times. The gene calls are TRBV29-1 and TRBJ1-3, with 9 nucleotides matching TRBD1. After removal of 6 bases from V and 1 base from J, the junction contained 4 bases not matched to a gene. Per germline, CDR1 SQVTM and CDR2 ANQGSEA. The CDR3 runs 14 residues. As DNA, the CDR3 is TGCAGCGTACAACAGGGGGCTTCTGGAAACACCATATATTTT. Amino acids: CSVQQGASGNTIYF. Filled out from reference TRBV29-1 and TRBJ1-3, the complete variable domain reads SAVISQKPSRDICQRGTSLTIQCQVDSQVTMMFWYRQQPGQSLTLIATANQGSEATYESGFVIDKFPISRPNLTFSTLTVSNMSPEDSSIYLCSVQQGASGNTIYFGEGSWLTVV.

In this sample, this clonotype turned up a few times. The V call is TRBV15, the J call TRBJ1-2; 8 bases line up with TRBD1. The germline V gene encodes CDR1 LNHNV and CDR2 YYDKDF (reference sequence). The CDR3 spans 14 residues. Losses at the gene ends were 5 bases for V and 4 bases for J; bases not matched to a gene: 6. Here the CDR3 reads CATSARTGFYGYTF. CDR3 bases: TGTGCCACCAGCGCCCGGACAGGGTTCTATGGCTACACCTTC.

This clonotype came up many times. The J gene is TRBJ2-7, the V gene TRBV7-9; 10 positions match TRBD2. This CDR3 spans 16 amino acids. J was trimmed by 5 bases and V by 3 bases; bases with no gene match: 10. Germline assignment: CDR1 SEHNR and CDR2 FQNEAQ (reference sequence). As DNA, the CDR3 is TGTGCCAGCAGCTTGATTCATAGCGGGAGGATCAACGAGCAGTACTTC. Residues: CASSLIHSGRINEQYF.

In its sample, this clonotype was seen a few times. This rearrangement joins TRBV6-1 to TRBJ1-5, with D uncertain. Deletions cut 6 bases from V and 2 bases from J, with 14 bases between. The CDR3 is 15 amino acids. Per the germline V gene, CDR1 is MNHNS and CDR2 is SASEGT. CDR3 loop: CASSPGGKGNQPQHF. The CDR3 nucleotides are TGTGCCAGCAGCCCCGGCGGGAAGGGCAATCAGCCCCAGCATTTT.

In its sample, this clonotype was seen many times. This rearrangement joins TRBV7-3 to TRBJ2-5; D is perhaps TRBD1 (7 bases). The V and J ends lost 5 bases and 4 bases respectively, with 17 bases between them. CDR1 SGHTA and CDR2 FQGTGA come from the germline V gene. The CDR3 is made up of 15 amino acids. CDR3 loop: CASSQLPGGGETQYF. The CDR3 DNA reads TGTGCCAGCAGCCAACTCCCAGGGGGAGGAGAGACCCAGTACTTC.

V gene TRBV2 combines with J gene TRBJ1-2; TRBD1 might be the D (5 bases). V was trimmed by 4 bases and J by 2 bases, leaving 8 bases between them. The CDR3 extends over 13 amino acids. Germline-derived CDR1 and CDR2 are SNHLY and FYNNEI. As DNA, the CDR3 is TGTGCCAGCAGTGGTTCAGGGAACTATGGCTACACCTTC. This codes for CASSGSGNYGYTF.

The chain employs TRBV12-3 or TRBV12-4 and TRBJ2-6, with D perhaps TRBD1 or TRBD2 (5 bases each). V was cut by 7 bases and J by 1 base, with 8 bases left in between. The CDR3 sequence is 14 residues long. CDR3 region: CASTWGSGANVLTF. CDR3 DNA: TGTGCCAGCACCTGGGGGTCTGGGGCCAACGTCCTGACTTTC.

CDR3 residues: CASRPTGLAGRISYEQYF. CDR3 nucleotide sequence: TGTGCCAGCAGACCAACGGGACTAGCGGGGAGAATAAGCTACGAGCAGTACTTC. The V and J genes are TRBV6-4 and TRBJ2-7; 13 positions match TRBD2. With V trimmed by 6 bases and J by 3 bases, 14 bases remained unmatched. This CDR3 contains 18 residues. The germline gives CDR1 MRHNA, CDR2 SNTAGT.

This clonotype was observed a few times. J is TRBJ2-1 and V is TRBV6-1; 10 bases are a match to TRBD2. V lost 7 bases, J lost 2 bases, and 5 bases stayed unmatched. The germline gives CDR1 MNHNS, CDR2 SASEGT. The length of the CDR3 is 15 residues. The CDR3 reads CASTLSGGTYNEQFF. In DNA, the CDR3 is TGTGCCAGCACCCTTAGCGGGGGGACCTACAATGAGCAGTTCTTC.

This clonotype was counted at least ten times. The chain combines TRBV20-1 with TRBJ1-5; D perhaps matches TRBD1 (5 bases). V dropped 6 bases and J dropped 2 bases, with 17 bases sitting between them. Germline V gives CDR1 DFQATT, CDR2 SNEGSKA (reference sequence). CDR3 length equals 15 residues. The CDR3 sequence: CSAYVGDGGNQPQHF. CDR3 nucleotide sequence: TGCAGTGCCTATGTGGGGGATGGCGGCAATCAGCCCCAGCATTTT.

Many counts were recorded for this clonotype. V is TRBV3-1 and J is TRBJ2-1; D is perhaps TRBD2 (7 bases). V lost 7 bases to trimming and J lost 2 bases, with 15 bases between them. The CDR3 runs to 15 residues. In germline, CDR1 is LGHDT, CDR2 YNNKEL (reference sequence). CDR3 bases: TGTGCCAGCACCCAGGGGAGGGATCCCTACAATGAGCAGTTCTTC. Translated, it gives CASTQGRDPYNEQFF.

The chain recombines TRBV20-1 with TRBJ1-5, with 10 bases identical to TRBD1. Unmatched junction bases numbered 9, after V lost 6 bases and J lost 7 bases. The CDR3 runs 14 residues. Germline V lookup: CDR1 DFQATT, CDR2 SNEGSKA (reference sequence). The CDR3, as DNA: TGCAGTGCCATGACAGGGGGCGGAGGGCAGCCCCAGCATTTT. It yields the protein CSAMTGGGGQPQHF.

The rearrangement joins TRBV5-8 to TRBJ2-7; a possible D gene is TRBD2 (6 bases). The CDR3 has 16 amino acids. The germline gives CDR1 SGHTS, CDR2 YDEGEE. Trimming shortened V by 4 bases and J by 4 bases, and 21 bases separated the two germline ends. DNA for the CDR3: TGTGCCAGCAGCCGGCGGGCTGGGATGGGGGGTTACGAGCAGTACTTC. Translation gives CASSRRAGMGGYEQYF.

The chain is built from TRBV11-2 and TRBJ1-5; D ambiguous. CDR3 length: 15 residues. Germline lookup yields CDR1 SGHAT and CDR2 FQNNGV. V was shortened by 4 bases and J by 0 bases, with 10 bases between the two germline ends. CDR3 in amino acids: CASSSATVSNQPQHF. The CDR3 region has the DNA TGTGCCAGCAGCTCCGCGACGGTTAGCAATCAGCCCCAGCATTTT.

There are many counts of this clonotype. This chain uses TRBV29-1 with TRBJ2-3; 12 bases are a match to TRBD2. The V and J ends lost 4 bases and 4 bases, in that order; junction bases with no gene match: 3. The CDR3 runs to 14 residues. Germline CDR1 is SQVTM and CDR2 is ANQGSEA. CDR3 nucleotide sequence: TGCAGCGTTGGATCTAGCGGGAGGGCAGATACGCAGTATTTT. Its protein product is CSVGSSGRADTQYF.

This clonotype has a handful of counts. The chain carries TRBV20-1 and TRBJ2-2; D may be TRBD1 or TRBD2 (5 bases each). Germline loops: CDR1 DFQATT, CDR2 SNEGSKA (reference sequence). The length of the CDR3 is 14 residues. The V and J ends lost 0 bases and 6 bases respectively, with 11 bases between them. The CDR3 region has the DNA TGCAGTGCTAGAGATGAGGGGATGGCCGGGGAGCTGTTTTTT. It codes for CSARDEGMAGELFF.